Listed here is a single T cell receptor beta chain. Each CDR3 protein gets one entry after TCRdb re-called the 5' RACE reads with MiXCR. The data contain roughly 770,000 distinct CDR3 sequences, 15% to 20% of them singletons. Every one of the donors was a healthy Caucasian. The data originate from a study of identical twins. CDR1 and CDR2 from the germline V gene are KGHSH and LQKENI. J was trimmed by 14 bases and V by 3 bases; bases with no gene match: 6. This CDR3 is 13 amino acids long. This sample was shared with a second study, whose subject was T cells expressing NK-cell markers.

The chain links TRBV18 to TRBJ2-1; 11 bases agree with TRBD2. This clonotype was sampled from a woman between 18 and 29 years old in good health. Material: PBMCs. The CDR3 reads CASSPGLAEDEFF. In DNA, the CDR3 is TGTGCCAGCTCACCGGGACTAGCGGAAGATGAGTTCTTC.